This entry lists 31 T cell receptor beta chains sequenced from one sample in a study of blood T cell repertoires in COVID-19. Produced via immunoSEQ multiplex PCR; TCRdb's table is partial and in-frame only. The sample lists some 50,000 clones; 86% were seen once. Sequencing was performed on peripheral blood. These receptors were obtained from a human donor in a cohort sampled during active COVID-19.

This clone occurred once. This chain joins TRBV3-1 (or the pseudogene TRBV3-2) and TRBJ1-2, with 10 bases that match TRBD1. The CDR3 is 17 amino acids. CDR1 LGHDT and CDR2 YNNKEL come from the germline V gene (reference sequence). V lost 2 bases, J lost 7 bases, and 13 bases stayed unmatched. The CDR3 is CASSQQKTGGAVGGYTF. DNA of the CDR3: TGTGCCAGCAGCCAACAGAAGACAGGGGGCGCCGTGGGTGGCTACACCTTC.

The gene calls are TRBV19 and TRBJ2-4; possibly TRBD2 for D (5 bases). The germline V and J ends were trimmed by 5 bases and 2 bases, with 16 bases remaining between them. The CDR3 length is 16 residues. CDR1 and CDR2 (germline): LNHDA, SQIVND (reference sequence). CDR3 sequence (DNA): TGTGCCAGTAGTCGAACGGGGTGGAGGACCAAAAACATTCAGTACTTC. This gives the protein CASSRTGWRTKNIQYF.

The V call is TRBV5-1, the J call TRBJ1-4, with a possible D match to TRBD1 (6 bases). In germline, CDR1 is SGHRS, CDR2 YFSETQ. The V end lost 2 bases, the J end lost 6 bases, and 11 bases lay between the germline ends. This CDR3 region has 14 residues. CDR3 region: CASSLGRGDEKLFF. The CDR3 coding sequence is TGCGCCAGCAGCTTAGGCAGGGGCGATGAAAAACTGTTTTTT. The whole variable domain, remainder taken from reference TRBV5-1 and TRBJ1-4, is KAGVTQTPRYLIKTRGQQVTLSCSPISGHRSVSWYQQTPGQGLQFLFEYFSETQRNKGNFPGRFSGRQFSNSRSEMNVSTLELGDSALYLCASSLGRGDEKLFFGSGTQLSVL.

This sequence joins TRBV29-1 and TRBJ1-1; 7 bases align to TRBD1. This CDR3 contains 17 residues. V dropped 7 bases and J dropped 4; count of bases not matched to a gene: 21. Germline lookup yields CDR1 SQVTM and CDR2 ANQGSEA. The DNA for the CDR3 is TGCAGCGCCGCCCGTGTTAATCCGGGACAGAGGCCCACTGAAGCTTTCTTT. This sequence encodes CSAARVNPGQRPTEAFF.

The genes are TRBV7-9 and TRBJ1-1, with D uncertain. V was shortened by 4 bases and J by 0 bases, with 15 bases between the two germline ends. The CDR3 has 16 residues. The germline V gene has CDR1 SEHNR and CDR2 FQNEAQ (reference sequence). The CDR3 sequence is CASSSTTVRLNTEAFF. DNA for the CDR3: TGTGCCAGCAGCTCGACTACTGTGCGATTGAACACTGAAGCTTTCTTT.

This chain connects TRBV6-2 or TRBV6-3 to TRBJ1-1, with D perhaps matching TRBD1 (5 bases). The CDR3 has 13 residues. Trimming removed 5 bases at V and 1 base at J, with 8 bases between. The germline V gene encodes CDR1 MNHEY and CDR2 SVGEGT. The CDR3 region is CASSGQRNTEAFF. The CDR3, as DNA: TGTGCCAGCAGTGGACAAAGGAACACTGAAGCTTTCTTT.

The J gene is TRBJ2-5, the V gene TRBV9, with 15 bases fitting TRBD2. CDR1 and CDR2 (germline): SGDLS, YYNGEE. CDR3 size: 16 residues. The trim removed 7 bases at V and 5 bases at J, leaving 9 bases unmatched. CDR3 protein: CASSWTSGRAVETQYF. The CDR3, as DNA: TGTGCCAGCTCCTGGACTAGCGGGAGGGCCGTGGAGACCCAGTACTTC.

This rearrangement joins TRBV7-9 to TRBJ2-1; 12 bases line up with TRBD2. With 5 bases clipped from V and 9 bases from J, the junction kept 2 bases outside the gene matches. The CDR3 covers 13 residues. In germline, CDR1 is SEHNR, CDR2 FQNEAQ (reference sequence). In nucleotides, the CDR3 is TGTGCCAGCAGCATACTAGCGGGGGGTGAGCAGTTCTTC. Its translation: CASSILAGGEQFF.

CDR3 sequence: CASSTSPREQFF. The CDR3 DNA sequence: TGTGCCAGTAGTACTTCCCCGAGGGAGCAGTTCTTC. The rearrangement uses TRBV19 and TRBJ2-1; no clear D. The CDR3 loop spans 12 amino acids. V shed 4 bases and J shed 10 bases, with 11 bases lying between them. CDR1 is LNHDA and CDR2 is SQIVND in the germline V gene (reference sequence).

About this clone: One junction end does not reproduce the germline sequence, and a read error may be involved. At the DNA level, this CDR3 is encoded by other sequences in the same sample as well. The chain combines TRBV7-7 with TRBJ2-5; 13 nucleotides align to TRBD2. This CDR3 is built from 16 residues. Per germline, CDR1 SSHAT and CDR2 FNYEAQ (reference sequence). The CDR3 loop reads CASSPGLAGAQETQYF. The CDR3 nucleotides read TGTGCTAGCAGCCCCGGACTAGCGGGGGCCCAAGAGACCCAGTACTTC. Full variable domain (missing parts from reference TRBV7-7 and TRBJ2-5): GAGVSQSPRYKVTKRGQDVTLRCDPISSHATLYWYQQALGQGPEFLTYFNYEAQPDKSGLPSDRFSAERPEGSISTLTIQRTEQRDSAMYRCASSPGLAGAQETQYFGPGTRLLVL.

The chain is built from TRBV21-1 and TRBJ2-7; the tabulated D call, TRBD1, remains unverified against the DNA. TRBV21-1 is described as a pseudogene. This CDR3 has 16 residues. The CDR3 nucleotides read TGTGCCAGCAGCAAAGTCTGGGACAGGGGGTTATACGAGCAGTACTTC. Its translation: CASSKVWDRGLYEQYF.

The chain joins TRBV5-8 to TRBJ2-6, with D possibly TRBD2 on 5 matching bases. The CDR3 consists of 15 residues. Trimming removed 1 base from V and 2 bases from J, with 7 bases in between. Germline lookup yields CDR1 SGHTS and CDR2 YDEGEE. The CDR3 nucleotides read TGTGCCAGCAGCTTGCGAGGGACTGGGGCCAACGTCCTGACTTTC. Protein: CASSLRGTGANVLTF.

This chain uses TRBV7-8 with TRBJ1-1; 7 nucleotides line up with TRBD1. The germline gives CDR1 SGHVS, CDR2 FQNEAQ. The ends lost 4 bases at V and 4 bases at J; junction bases unmatched: 6. The CDR3 is 14 residues long. CDR3: CASSSRQGGTEAFF. In DNA, the CDR3 is TGTGCCAGCAGCTCCAGACAGGGCGGCACTGAAGCTTTCTTT.

This chain links TRBV11-1 with TRBJ2-7; TRBD2 might be the D (6 bases). V lost 7 bases to trimming and J lost 1 base, with 14 bases between them. There are 14 residues in the CDR3. Germline CDR1 and CDR2: SGHAT and FQDESV (reference sequence). The DNA for the CDR3 is TGTGCCAGCACCCGGCGCGGGGCGTCCTACGAGCAGTACTTC. Translating gives CASTRRGASYEQYF.

In its sample, this clone was seen once. This chain connects TRBV3-1 (or the pseudogene TRBV3-2) to TRBJ1-1; the match to TRBD1 covers 7 bases. Germline CDR1 LGHDT, CDR2 YNNKEL (reference sequence). This CDR3 comprises 17 residues. J was trimmed by 0 bases and V by 3 bases; bases with no gene match: 10. The CDR3 sequence: CASSHRGQSFLNTEAFF. DNA of the CDR3: TGTGCCAGCAGCCACCGGGGACAGTCTTTCTTGAACACTGAAGCTTTCTTT.

The chain recombines TRBV27 with TRBJ2-3; TRBD2 agrees at 9 bases. The V gene end was trimmed by 5 bases and the J gene end by 9 bases; junction bases not matched to a gene: 12. There are 15 residues in the CDR3. The germline CDR1 and CDR2 sequences are MNHEY and SMNVEV (reference sequence). The CDR3 sequence: CASSPYSGRSDTQYF. The CDR3 DNA reads TGTGCCAGCAGTCCCTATAGCGGGAGAAGTGACACGCAGTATTTT.

This clone showed up just once. The rearrangement links TRBV9 to TRBJ2-1; a weak D match, TRBD1 (6 bases). The CDR3 extends over 15 amino acids. Germline V CDR1 and CDR2: SGDLS, YYNGEE. Trimming stripped 0 bases from V and 2 bases from J, with 9 bases between. For the CDR3, the DNA is TGTGCCAGCAGCGTAGCAGGGGAGCCCTACAATGAGCAGTTCTTC. It codes for CASSVAGEPYNEQFF.

This clone was counted a single time. V gene TRBV19 combines with J gene TRBJ1-1, with a tentative D call TRBD1 (5 bases). CDR3 length equals 14 residues. Trimming cost V 7 bases and J 1 base, with 13 bases left between them. Looked up from germline, CDR1 is LNHDA and CDR2 is SQIVND (reference sequence). CDR3 coding DNA: TGTGCCAGTAAGGGGCAGTACGGGAACACTGAAGCTTTCTTT. Its translation is CASKGQYGNTEAFF.

This clone occurred a few times. This chain uses TRBV6-6 with TRBJ1-1, with 7 bases identical to TRBD1. The CDR3 is 13 residues long. The germline CDR1 and CDR2 sequences are MNHNY and SVGAGI (reference sequence). Trimming took 7 bases from V and 4 from J; bases not matched to a gene: 6. The CDR3 loop is CASKEGAVTEAFF. CDR3 coding DNA: TGTGCCAGCAAGGAGGGGGCCGTCACTGAAGCTTTCTTT.

The rearrangement uses TRBV6-6 and TRBJ2-7, with 9 bases aligning to TRBD1. Germline V gene lookup returns CDR1 MNHNY and CDR2 SVGAGI (reference sequence). V lost 1 base and J lost 6; bases outside the gene matches: 10. This CDR3 contains 16 residues. The CDR3 DNA is TGTGCCAGCAGTTACTATAGCCCTACAGGGGGCTCCGAGCAGTACTTC. It translates to CASSYYSPTGGSEQYF.

The chain employs TRBV25-1 and TRBJ1-1; unclear D gene. From germline, CDR1 is MGHDK and CDR2 SYGVNS. Between the trimmed V and J ends, which lost 5 bases and 4 bases, there was a span of 5 bases. The CDR3 sequence is 11 residues long. The CDR3 bases are TGTGCCAGCAGTCGGGGCACTGAAGCTTTCTTT. Protein product: CASSRGTEAFF.

V gene TRBV7-2 combines with J gene TRBJ1-2; 10 bases match TRBD1. J was trimmed by 4 bases and V by 6 bases; bases with no gene match: 5. Germline V gene lookup returns CDR1 SGHTA and CDR2 FQGNSA. The CDR3 covers 14 residues. CDR3 in DNA: TGTGCCAGCAGGGGACAGGGGTTTTCCTATGGCTACACCTTC. This translates into CASRGQGFSYGYTF.

J is TRBJ1-2 and V is TRBV5-1; a weak D match, TRBD1 (6 bases). The germline CDR1 and CDR2 sequences are SGHRS and YFSETQ. CDR3 length: 15 amino acids. V lost 0 bases and J lost 0, with 9 bases in between. The CDR3 DNA reads as TGCGCCAGCAGCTTGGCCAGGACAGCTAACTATGGCTACACCTTC. Encoded protein: CASSLARTANYGYTF.

The chain links TRBV5-1 to TRBJ2-3, with TRBD2 matching over 13 bases. The germline CDR1 and CDR2 sequences are SGHRS and YFSETQ. V gave up 2 bases and J gave up 5 bases; unmatched junction bases: 5. This CDR3 contains 16 residues. CDR3 protein: CASSFAGLAGVDTQYF. The CDR3 region has the DNA TGCGCCAGCAGCTTTGCCGGACTAGCGGGAGTAGATACGCAGTATTTT.

V and J are TRBV6-4 and TRBJ1-4; TRBD1 is a possible D gene (5 bases). Germline V gene sequence: CDR1 MRHNA, CDR2 SNTAGT. The CDR3 has 14 residues. V shed 6 bases and J shed 7 bases, with 15 bases lying between them. CDR3 coding DNA: TGTGCCAGCAGGGGAGGGGATCTAGCTGAAAAACTGTTTTTT. Translation: CASRGGDLAEKLFF.

This clone was found once. This chain joins TRBV6-2 or TRBV6-3 and TRBJ2-7; D may be TRBD2 (6 bases). The V and J ends lost 2 bases and 2 bases respectively, with 10 bases between them. This CDR3 spans 14 amino acids. Germline V CDR1 and CDR2: MNHEY, SVGEGT. The CDR3 nucleotides are TGTGCCAGCAGTTACGGGGGGAAGACCTACGAGCAGTACTTC. Its translation: CASSYGGKTYEQYF.

V is TRBV5-6 and J is TRBJ1-4; 7 nucleotides agree with TRBD1. V shed 4 bases, J shed 5 bases, and the junction held 17 bases outside the gene matches. The CDR3 has 18 amino acids. Germline-derived CDR1 and CDR2 are SGHDT and YYEEEE. The CDR3, as DNA: TGTGCCAGCAGCCGTCCTCCGGGGACAGAAGTCGACAATGAAAAACTGTTTTTT. This encodes CASSRPPGTEVDNEKLFF.

The chain carries TRBV27 and TRBJ1-2; TRBD1 agrees at 10 bases. The CDR3 totals 15 residues. Germline V gene data show CDR1 as MNHEY and CDR2 as SMNVEV (reference sequence). The J segment lost 4 bases and the V segment lost 2 bases, leaving 4 bases of the junction unmatched. The CDR3 loop is CASSLAGQGTYGYTF. CDR3 DNA sequence: TGTGCCAGCAGTTTAGCGGGACAGGGGACCTATGGCTACACCTTC.

Regarding this clone: A much larger clonotype is one base distant, so this may be a read error. The chain links TRBV7-2 to TRBJ2-2; 7 nucleotides line up with TRBD1. The V gene's germline CDR1 is SGHTA and CDR2 FQGNSA. V dropped 3 bases and J dropped 1; count of bases not matched to a gene: 2. The CDR3 is 15 residues long. This CDR3 is CASSFRTGNTGELFF. Written as DNA, the CDR3 is TGTGCCAGCAGCTTTAGGACAGGGAACACCGGGGAGCTGTTTTTT.

The rearrangement links TRBV28 to TRBJ2-5; 8 bases fit TRBD1. From germline, CDR1 is MDHEN and CDR2 SYDVKM. The length of the CDR3 is 14 residues. V shed 5 bases, J shed 4 bases, and the junction held 6 bases outside the gene matches. CDR3 coding DNA: TGTGCCAGCAGTAGACAGGGGACGGGAGAGACCCAGTACTTC. Encoded protein: CASSRQGTGETQYF.

This clone was seen only once. The rearrangement uses TRBV5-4 and TRBJ1-2; D may be TRBD1 (5 bases). CDR3 size: 14 residues. The V gene lost 0 bases and the J gene lost 5 bases, with 11 bases spanning the gap. Per the germline V gene, CDR1 is SGHNT and CDR2 is YYREEE (reference sequence). The CDR3 DNA follows: TGTGCCAGCAGCTTGGGTAGGGGCGGATATGGCTACACCTTC. The encoded protein is CASSLGRGGYGYTF. The whole variable domain, filled in from reference TRBV5-4 and TRBJ1-2, reads ETGVTQSPTHLIKTRGQQVTLRCSSQSGHNTVSWYQQALGQGPQFIFQYYREEENGRGNFPPRFSGLQFPNYSSELNVNALELDDSALYLCASSLGRGGYGYTFGSGTRLTVV.